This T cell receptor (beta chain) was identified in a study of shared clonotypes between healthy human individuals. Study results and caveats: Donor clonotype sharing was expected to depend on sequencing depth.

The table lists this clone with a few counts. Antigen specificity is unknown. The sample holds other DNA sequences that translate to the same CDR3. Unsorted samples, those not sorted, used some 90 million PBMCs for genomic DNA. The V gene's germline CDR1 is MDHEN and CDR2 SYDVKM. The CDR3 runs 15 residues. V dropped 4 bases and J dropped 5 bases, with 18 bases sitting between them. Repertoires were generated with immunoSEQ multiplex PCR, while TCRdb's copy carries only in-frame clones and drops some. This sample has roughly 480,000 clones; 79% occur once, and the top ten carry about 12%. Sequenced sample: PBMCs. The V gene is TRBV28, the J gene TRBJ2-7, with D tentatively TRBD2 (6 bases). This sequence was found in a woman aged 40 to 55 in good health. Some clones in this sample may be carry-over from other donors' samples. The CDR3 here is CASSSGGSGDDEQYF. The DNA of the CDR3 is TGTGCCAGCAGTTCCGGGGGTAGCGGTGACGACGAGCAGTACTTC.